The clone carrying this TCR beta chain has more than one count but fewer than ten. The table came from immunoSEQ multiplex PCR; TCRdb's copy has only in-frame clones and leaves some out. The top ten hold 6.5% to 7.5% of the sample, which has roughly 180,000 clones, approximately 86% seen once. This specimen comes from a study of cytomegalovirus exposure and HLA in healthy donors. CDR3 length equals 15 residues. Germline-derived CDR1 and CDR2 are SGHTA and FQGTGA. V was pared by 3 bases and J by 4 bases, with 7 bases of the junction left unmatched. The rearrangement uses TRBV7-3 and TRBJ1-1; 8 nucleotides match TRBD1. The specimen sequenced was PBMCs. The clonotype originates from a man aged 30 to 39 in good health and CMV-seropositive. The CDR3 region has the DNA TGTGCCAGCAGCTTGGGTGGACAGGGAGTCACTGAAGCTTTCTTT. Protein: CASSLGGQGVTEAFF.